A single sample gave rise to the 15 T cell receptor beta chains below, sequenced in a study of blood T cell repertoires in COVID-19. The assay was immunoSEQ multiplex PCR, and TCRdb's table has in-frame clones only and misses some. The sample gives approximately 21,000 clones, less than 75% of which show up once; 20% is in the top ten. Sequenced sample: peripheral blood. All receptors come from a human donor in a cohort sampled during active or convalescent COVID-19.

This clone has a handful of counts. The chain carries TRBV19 and TRBJ2-7; 7 positions agree with TRBD1. This CDR3 region has 16 residues. V was pared by 4 bases and J by 0 bases, with 9 bases of the junction left unmatched. CDR1 and CDR2 (germline): LNHDA, SQIVND (reference sequence). CDR3 amino acids: CASSRSPDRDSYEQYF. The CDR3 DNA follows: TGTGCCAGTAGTAGATCCCCCGACAGGGACTCCTACGAGCAGTACTTC. The full variable domain, completed using reference TRBV19 and TRBJ2-7, is DGGITQSPKYLFRKEGQNVTLSCEQNLNHDAMYWYRQDPGQGLRLIYYSQIVNDFQKGDIAEGYSVSREKKESFPLTVTSAQKNPTAFYLCASSRSPDRDSYEQYFGPGTRLTVT.

This clone came up once. V usage is TRBV7-9 and J usage is TRBJ1-4; the D gene is possibly TRBD1 (5 bases). The CDR3 length is 14 residues. V was pared by 1 base and J by 8 bases, with 11 bases between. Germline V gene sequence: CDR1 SEHNR, CDR2 FQNEAQ (reference sequence). CDR3 sequence (DNA): TGTGCCAGCAGCTTAGGGCAGGGTGAAGAAAAACTGTTTTTT. Its translation: CASSLGQGEEKLFF.

This clone was picked up one time. The chain combines TRBV27 with TRBJ2-3, with D maybe TRBD2 (6 bases). Germline loops: CDR1 MNHEY, CDR2 SMNVEV (reference sequence). CDR3 size: 14 residues. V lost 5 bases and J lost 4, with 13 bases in between. The CDR3, as DNA: TGTGCCAGCAGTGCACCCCGGGGGTCAGATACGCAGTATTTT. It is translated as CASSAPRGSDTQYF.

The gene calls are TRBV6-1 and TRBJ2-1; TRBD2 aligns across 8 bases. The trim removed 1 base at V and 8 bases at J, leaving 7 bases unmatched. The CDR3 spans 15 residues. The germline gives CDR1 MNHNS, CDR2 SASEGT. CDR3 bases: TGTGCCAGCAGTGAAGTTGGAGGGACTAGTGATGAGCAGTTCTTC. Translated: CASSEVGGTSDEQFF.

In its sample, this clone was seen once. The chain couples TRBV6-1 to TRBJ2-5; 11 positions agree with TRBD1. The CDR3 runs to 16 residues. Per the germline V gene, CDR1 is MNHNS and CDR2 is SASEGT. V lost 4 bases, J lost 4 bases, and 8 bases stayed unmatched. In DNA form, the CDR3 reads TGTGCCAGCAGTGGTCCCCGGACAGGGGGCGCAGAGACCCAGTACTTC. Protein: CASSGPRTGGAETQYF.

This clone was seen more than once but under ten times. The chain is built from TRBV6-2 or TRBV6-3 and TRBJ2-6, with 10 bases aligning to TRBD1. The CDR3 is 16 amino acids. V dropped 5 bases and J dropped 2; count of bases not matched to a gene: 3. The germline CDR1 and CDR2 sequences are MNHEY and SVGEGT. This chain's CDR3 is CASSRDRGTGANVLTF. In DNA, the CDR3 is TGTGCCAGCAGTCGGGACAGGGGAACTGGGGCCAACGTCCTGACTTTC.

This clone appeared once. The chain combines TRBV9 with TRBJ1-2, with D hard to call. The germline CDR1 and CDR2 sequences are SGDLS and YYNGEE. The CDR3 loop spans 14 amino acids. Trimming cost V 3 bases and J 8 bases, with 17 bases left between them. The DNA of the CDR3 is TGTGCCAGCAGCGCTAACGGGATAGCGTGGGGCTACACCTTC. It codes for CASSANGIAWGYTF. The full variable domain, in which reference TRBV9 and TRBJ1-2 provide the parts outside the CDR3, is DSGVTQTPKHLITATGQRVTLRCSPRSGDLSVYWYQQSLDQGLQFLIQYYNGEERAKGNILERFSAQQFPDLHSELNLSSLELGDSALYFCASSANGIAWGYTFGSGTRLTVV.

This clone is a singleton in its sample. This chain uses TRBV6-5 with TRBJ1-5; D uncertain. Germline CDR1 is MNHEY and CDR2 is SVGAGI. The CDR3 totals 14 residues. The ends were cut back, 6 bases at V and 1 base at J, with 10 bases in the middle. CDR3 residues: CASSADTSNQPQHF. For the CDR3, the DNA is TGTGCCAGCAGCGCAGACACCAGCAATCAGCCCCAGCATTTT.

V and J are TRBV5-6 and TRBJ1-4; 7 bases fit TRBD1. Trimming cost V 4 bases and J 0 bases; bases outside gene matches: 9. CDR3 length: 17 amino acids. The germline V gene has CDR1 SGHDT and CDR2 YYEEEE. The CDR3 loop reads CASSRGQIIATNEKLFF. Here the CDR3 DNA reads TGTGCCAGCAGCCGGGGACAGATAATAGCAACTAATGAAAAACTGTTTTTT.

This clone was seen a single time. The chain carries TRBV15 and TRBJ1-1; TRBD1 aligns across 11 bases. Looked up from germline, CDR1 is LNHNV and CDR2 is YYDKDF (reference sequence). The CDR3 is 17 amino acids. J gave up 0 bases and V 5 bases, and 8 bases lay outside the gene matches. CDR3 nucleotide sequence: TGTGCCACCAGCCGGACAGGGGGCTCGCTTTTGAACACTGAAGCTTTCTTT. Protein: CATSRTGGSLLNTEAFF.

In nucleotides, the CDR3 is TGTGCCAGCAGTGAACCCATCAGGGCCTACTATGGCTACACCTTC. Translation: CASSEPIRAYYGYTF. V and J are TRBV6-1 and TRBJ1-2; possibly TRBD1 for D (5 bases). Germline-derived CDR1 and CDR2 are MNHNS and SASEGT. The length of the CDR3 is 15 residues. Trimming cost V 2 bases and J 3 bases, with 13 bases left between them.

This clone has only a few counts. The chain joins TRBV5-1 to TRBJ2-1; 15 nucleotides align to TRBD2. V dropped 5 bases and J dropped 4; count of bases not matched to a gene: 7. The CDR3 runs 17 residues. Looked up from germline, CDR1 is SGHRS and CDR2 is YFSETQ. The CDR3 loop is CASRGGTSGGWYNEQFF. DNA for the CDR3: TGCGCCAGCAGAGGAGGGACTAGCGGGGGGTGGTACAATGAGCAGTTCTTC.

The chain couples TRBV7-9 to TRBJ1-3, with a weak D call TRBD1 (5 bases). CDR1 SEHNR and CDR2 FQNEAQ come from the germline V gene (reference sequence). Trimming shortened V by 3 bases and J by 7 bases, and 13 bases separated the two germline ends. The CDR3 is 14 amino acids. CDR3 protein: CASSFDRYLNTIYF. The CDR3 region has the DNA TGTGCCAGCAGCTTCGACAGATACTTGAACACCATATATTTT.

This clone has only a few counts. The CDR3 spells CASSQTGTTRSTDTQYF. Here the CDR3 DNA reads TGTGCCAGCAGCCAAACTGGGACAACCCGCAGCACAGATACGCAGTATTTT. V usage is TRBV11-3 and J usage is TRBJ2-3; a weak D match, TRBD1 (6 bases). The CDR3 is made up of 17 amino acids. Germline assignment: CDR1 SGHNT and CDR2 YENEEA. V was shortened by 5 bases and J by 0 bases, with 18 bases between the two germline ends. Using reference TRBV11-3 and TRBJ2-3 for the parts outside the CDR3, the full variable domain is EAGVVQSPRYKIIEKKQPVAFWCNPISGHNTLYWYLQNLGQGPELLIRYENEEAVDDSQLPKDRFSAERLKGVDSTLKIQPAELGDSAVYLCASSQTGTTRSTDTQYFGPGTRLTVL.

The chain employs TRBV30 and TRBJ1-4; D gene ambiguous. V shed 0 bases and J shed 10 bases, with 12 bases lying between them. CDR3 length: 13 amino acids. The germline V gene encodes CDR1 GTSNPN and CDR2 SVGIG (reference sequence). DNA of the CDR3: TGTGCCTGGAGTGTACAATGGGGAGGAAAACTGTTTTTT. This sequence encodes CAWSVQWGGKLFF.